This T cell receptor beta chain was profiled in a study of ipilimumab plus nivolumab after autologous stem cell transplantation. Study information: Both relapsed and primary refractory DLBCL were included.

Ipilimumab, 1 mg/kg, started 14 to 28 days after autologous transplant. Data came from immunoSEQ multiplex PCR; TCRdb stores just in-frame clones and leaves some out. The sample lists around 15,000 clones; around four fifths were seen once. This CDR3 has 15 amino acids. Germline values: CDR1 SGDLS, CDR2 YYNGEE. V lost 0 bases and J 1 base, leaving 8 bases between the germline ends. This sequence joins TRBV9 and TRBJ1-5; D not resolved. Material: PBMCs, obtained in a trial of ipilimumab plus nivolumab as post-transplant consolidation. This TCR was sampled from a male donor with diffuse large B-cell lymphoma. The CDR3 loop is CASSVGPASNQPQHF. Written as DNA, the CDR3 is TGTGCCAGCAGCGTAGGCCCAGCCAGCAATCAGCCCCAGCATTTT.